The next 23 T cell receptor beta chains were all read from a single sample in a study of STAT3 mutations in large granular lymphocyte leukemia (dated by TCRdb to between 2017 and 2020). To prepare the library, the immunoSEQ multiplex PCR assay was applied. TCRdb carries this immuneACCESS record with in-frame sequences only. Its versions omit some clonotypes, under half of them owing to an unresolved V gene in the studies checked, with the rest unexplained. The sample data list approximately 10,000 clones, and about three quarters of these were observed just once. The biggest ten clones account for about 50% of the sample. Their target antigens are unknown. Study-wide conclusions, independent of this receptor: All T-LGLL patients had at least one immunodominant TCRbeta clonotype, and roughly half had multiple immunodominant subclonotypes.

The sequencing sample was made of peripheral blood mononuclear cells. All receptors come from a man aged 60-69 years with T-cell large granular lymphocyte leukemia. Some clones in this sample may be carry-over from other donors' samples. The age is the age at diagnosis.

CDR3 nucleotide sequence: TGTGCCAGCAGCTTAGCTGGCTCGGGCCGGGGGGCCAACGTCCTGACTTTC. This codes for CASSLAGSGRGANVLTF. The rearrangement links TRBV7-9 to TRBJ2-6; no firm D call. CDR3 length equals 17 residues. Germline assignment: CDR1 SEHNR and CDR2 FQNEAQ (reference sequence). Trimming stripped 0 bases from V and 4 bases from J, with 13 bases between.

The chain is built from TRBV11-2 and TRBJ2-6; TRBD1 matches at 7 bases. The length of the CDR3 is 15 residues. Germline trimming cut 8 bases from V and 0 bases from J; bases unmatched to any gene: 4. CDR1 and CDR2 from the germline V gene are SGHAT and FQNNGV. DNA of the CDR3: TGTGCCAGCCTGGGACAGAGCTCTGGGGCCAACGTCCTGACTTTC. It encodes CASLGQSSGANVLTF.

In this sample, this clone turned up a few times. V and J are TRBV27 and TRBJ2-5, with D perhaps TRBD2 (6 bases). Germline assignment: CDR1 MNHEY and CDR2 SMNVEV (reference sequence). The CDR3 totals 14 residues. Trimming shortened V by 11 bases and J by 2 bases, and 18 bases separated the two germline ends. For the CDR3, the DNA is TGTGCCTCCCGGGCCCTGGCGGGGCAAGAGACCCAGTACTTC. It yields the protein CASRALAGQETQYF.

The chain joins TRBV5-4 to TRBJ2-7; 12 nucleotides agree with TRBD1. There are 15 residues in the CDR3. V trimming: 2 bases; J trimming: 5 bases; junction bases outside the gene matches: 5. Germline lookup yields CDR1 SGHNT and CDR2 YYREEE (reference sequence). Written as DNA, the CDR3 is TGTGCCAGCAGCTTCCGGGACAGGGGGCCTGACGAGCAGTACTTC. Its translation is CASSFRDRGPDEQYF.

The genes are TRBV15 and TRBJ1-1; D not certain. Germline-derived CDR1 and CDR2 are LNHNV and YYDKDF (reference sequence). The CDR3 runs 15 residues. V shed 1 base and J shed 1 base, with 10 bases lying between them. The CDR3 region has the DNA TGTGCCACCAGCAGAGCGGGAACGGCGAACACTGAAGCTTTCTTT. Its protein is CATSRAGTANTEAFF.

The J gene is TRBJ2-7, the V gene TRBV5-6; D could derive from TRBD1 or TRBD2 (7 bases each). With 0 bases removed from V and 9 bases from J, the gap between germline ends came to 28 bases. Germline loops: CDR1 SGHDT, CDR2 YYEEEE. The CDR3 spans 18 residues. The CDR3 region is CASSLDPGGVRNGTWQYF. CDR3 DNA: TGTGCCAGCAGCTTGGATCCAGGGGGGGTTAGAAACGGTACGTGGCAGTACTTC.

The V gene is TRBV10-3, the J gene TRBJ2-7; TRBD2 matches 8 bases. The CDR3 is 13 amino acids. The germline V gene encodes CDR1 ENHRY and CDR2 SYGVKD. The J segment lost 6 bases and the V segment lost 2 bases, leaving 3 bases of the junction unmatched. CDR3 bases: TGTGCCATCAGTGAGGGGACTAGGATCGAGCAGTACTTC. Translating gives CAISEGTRIEQYF.

The rearrangement links TRBV19 to TRBJ1-5; a possible D gene is TRBD1 (6 bases). The CDR3 contains 16 residues. CDR1 and CDR2 from the germline V gene are LNHDA and SQIVND (reference sequence). The V end was cut by 3 bases, the J end by 2 bases, with 14 bases between. CDR3 sequence reads: CASSISGNRGNQPQHF. For the CDR3, the DNA is TGTGCCAGTAGTATTTCGGGGAACAGGGGCAATCAGCCCCAGCATTTT.

V usage is TRBV6-1 and J usage is TRBJ1-1, with D maybe TRBD1 (6 bases). Per germline, CDR1 MNHNS and CDR2 SASEGT. The CDR3 totals 13 residues. Between the trimmed V and J ends, which lost 2 bases and 8 bases, there was a span of 12 bases. The CDR3 DNA follows: TGTGCCAGCAGTGAATATTATAGGGGGGAAGCTTTCTTT. Translating it yields CASSEYYRGEAFF.

This clone has only one observation. This sequence joins TRBV6-5 and TRBJ1-4, with D possibly matching TRBD1 (5 bases). Trimming took 2 bases from V and 7 from J, leaving 11 bases between them. The V gene's germline CDR1 is MNHEY and CDR2 SVGAGI. This CDR3 region has 14 residues. CDR3 loop: CASSYAGRAEKLFF. CDR3 DNA: TGTGCCAGCAGTTACGCAGGGCGGGCTGAAAAACTGTTTTTT.

The gene calls are TRBV4-1 and TRBJ2-3; maybe TRBD2 (6 bases). V lost 4 bases and J 5 bases, leaving 13 bases between the germline ends. The CDR3 runs 14 residues. Germline V gives CDR1 MGHRA, CDR2 YSYEKL. The CDR3 DNA is TGCGCCAGCAGCCGTGGAGGGGCCCTAGATACGCAGTATTTT. The encoded protein is CASSRGGALDTQYF.

CDR3 protein: CASSVGQGSDEQYF. CDR3 nucleotides: TGTGCCAGCAGCGTGGGACAGGGTAGCGACGAGCAGTACTTC. The V call is TRBV9, the J call TRBJ2-7; the match to TRBD1 covers 9 bases. J was trimmed by 5 bases and V by 2 bases; bases with no gene match: 5. Germline V CDR1 and CDR2: SGDLS, YYNGEE. The CDR3 contains 14 residues.

J is TRBJ2-5 and V is TRBV13; TRBD1 matches 7 bases. V shed 1 base, J shed 6 bases, and the junction held 5 bases outside the gene matches. This CDR3 is built from 14 residues. Germline V gene data show CDR1 as PRHDT and CDR2 as FYEKMQ (reference sequence). CDR3 region: CASSLANRGKTQYF. The CDR3 DNA is TGTGCCAGCAGCTTAGCGAACAGGGGAAAGACCCAGTACTTC.

The chain couples TRBV2 to TRBJ1-1, with TRBD1 matching 8 bases. The CDR3 is 14 residues long. J gave up 8 bases and V 0 bases, and 5 bases lay outside the gene matches. Germline V gene lookup returns CDR1 SNHLY and CDR2 FYNNEI. As DNA, the CDR3 is TGTGCCAGCAGTGAAGCGGACAGGGCGAACGAAGCTTTCTTT. Its protein is CASSEADRANEAFF.

The chain is built from TRBV29-1 and TRBJ2-5; no reliable D call. The CDR3 runs to 12 residues. Deletions cut 4 bases from V and 5 bases from J, with 11 bases between. Germline values: CDR1 SQVTM, CDR2 ANQGSEA. CDR3 nucleotides: TGCAGCGTTGGGCCGGTTATGGAGACCCAGTACTTC. Its protein product is CSVGPVMETQYF.

The chain links TRBV10-1 to TRBJ2-7; 12 bases agree with TRBD1. This CDR3 comprises 14 residues. Germline CDR1 and CDR2: WNHNN and SYGVQD (reference sequence). V gave up 5 bases and J gave up 6 bases; unmatched junction bases: 5. The CDR3 DNA follows: TGCGCCAGCAGTCCGGGACAGGGGGCCCTCGAGCAGTACTTC. Its translation: CASSPGQGALEQYF.

The chain recombines TRBV30 with TRBJ1-2; 8 bases are shared with TRBD1. The CDR3 sequence is 13 residues long. Per germline, CDR1 GTSNPN and CDR2 SVGIG (reference sequence). J was trimmed by 8 bases and V by 4 bases; bases with no gene match: 9. CDR3 DNA: TGTGCCTGGACAGGGGGCCCCTCTGGGGGCTACACCTTC. Its translation is CAWTGGPSGGYTF.

The V and J genes are TRBV2 and TRBJ2-7, with a weak D call TRBD2 (6 bases). Per the germline V gene, CDR1 is SNHLY and CDR2 is FYNNEI. The CDR3 is made up of 14 amino acids. V was trimmed by 8 bases and J by 1 base, leaving 15 bases between them. CDR3 amino acids: CASSPAGWSYEQYF. The CDR3 nucleotides read TGTGCCAGCTCCCCTGCGGGATGGTCCTACGAGCAGTACTTC.

In this sample, this clone is medium-sized. CDR3 in DNA: TGTGCCAGCACCACTCTAACTAGCGGGAAAAGATCCTACAATGAGCAGTTCTTC. Translated, it gives CASTTLTSGKRSYNEQFF. The chain is built from TRBV5-6 and TRBJ2-1; TRBD2 matches at 10 bases. Germline CDR1 is SGHDT and CDR2 is YYEEEE. Germline trimming cut 6 bases from V and 1 base from J; bases unmatched to any gene: 13. The CDR3 consists of 18 residues.

The J gene is TRBJ1-1, the V gene TRBV7-7; no definite D call. V gave up 6 bases and J gave up 0 bases, with 8 bases separating them. The CDR3 has 13 residues. Germline loops: CDR1 SSHAT, CDR2 FNYEAQ (reference sequence). Here the CDR3 DNA reads TGTGCCAGCAGTTTACATATGAACACTGAAGCTTTCTTT. This translates into CASSLHMNTEAFF.

The chain recombines TRBV6-6 with TRBJ2-7; possibly TRBD1 or TRBD2 for D (5 bases each). This CDR3 is built from 15 residues. V dropped 6 bases and J dropped 5 bases, with 20 bases sitting between them. CDR1 MNHNY and CDR2 SVGAGI come from the germline V gene (reference sequence). The CDR3 loop reads CASRAPPGARDEQYF. CDR3 nucleotides: TGTGCCAGCAGGGCCCCCCCCGGGGCCCGGGACGAGCAGTACTTC.

This chain connects TRBV6-5 to TRBJ2-7; the D gene is possibly TRBD2 (6 bases). Trimming removed 2 bases at V and 2 bases at J, with 10 bases between. The CDR3 is 14 amino acids. Germline V lookup: CDR1 MNHEY, CDR2 SVGAGI. The CDR3 DNA is TGTGCCAGCAGTTACGGGACGGGGGCCTACGAGCAGTACTTC. It is translated as CASSYGTGAYEQYF.

This chain joins TRBV5-1 and TRBJ2-1, with 12 nucleotides matching TRBD2. Trimming took 4 bases from V and 1 from J; bases not matched to a gene: 6. The germline V gene has CDR1 SGHRS and CDR2 YFSETQ. This CDR3 spans 17 amino acids. CDR3 bases: TGCGCCAGCAGCCATCACCTAGCGGGAGGGTCCTACAATGAGCAGTTCTTC. Encoded protein: CASSHHLAGGSYNEQFF.